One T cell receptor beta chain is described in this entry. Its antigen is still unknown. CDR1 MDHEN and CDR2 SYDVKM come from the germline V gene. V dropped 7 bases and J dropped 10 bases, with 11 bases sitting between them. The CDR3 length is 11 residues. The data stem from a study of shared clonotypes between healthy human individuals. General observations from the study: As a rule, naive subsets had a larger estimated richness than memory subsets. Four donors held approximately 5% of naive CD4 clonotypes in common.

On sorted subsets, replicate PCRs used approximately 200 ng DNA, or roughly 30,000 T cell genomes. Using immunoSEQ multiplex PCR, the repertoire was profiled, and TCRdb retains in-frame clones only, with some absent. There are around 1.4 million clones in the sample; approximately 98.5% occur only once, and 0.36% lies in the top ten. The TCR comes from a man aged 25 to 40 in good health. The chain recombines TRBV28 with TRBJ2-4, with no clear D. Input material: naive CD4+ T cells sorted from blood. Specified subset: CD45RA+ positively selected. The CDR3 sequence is CASTFGSIQYF. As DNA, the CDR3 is TGTGCCAGCACCTTTGGGTCTATTCAGTACTTC.